These 16 T cell receptor beta chains were all obtained from the same sample, sequenced in a study of blood T cells in healthy people across ages. Primers used in a second PCR of roughly 7 to 11 cycles were a sample-barcoded 5' primer and a J-beta primer mix. TCRdb processed the 5' RACE reads anew with MiXCR; each CDR3 protein has one entry. This repertoire shows about 1.4 million distinct CDR3 sequences, approximately 59% found once; its top ten account for approximately 7%. Sequencing used blood. The receptors stem from a man younger than 30 in good health.

The genes are TRBV4-2 and TRBJ1-4; no clear D. Trimming took off 2 bases at V and 6 bases at J, with 10 bases between the two ends. The CDR3 extends over 14 amino acids. Germline values: CDR1 LGHNA, CDR2 YNFKEQ. The CDR3 sequence: CASSQLGLDEKLFF. CDR3 bases: TGTGCCAGCAGCCAATTGGGCTTGGATGAAAAACTGTTTTTT.

J is TRBJ2-1 and V is TRBV6-2 or TRBV6-3, with TRBD2 identical over 10 bases. This CDR3 region has 16 residues. CDR1 and CDR2 from the germline V gene are MNHEY and SVGEGT. V lost 6 bases and J lost 7; bases outside the gene matches: 12. The CDR3: CASRDVLAGVKNEQFF. The CDR3 DNA reads TGTGCCAGCAGGGATGTCCTAGCGGGAGTAAAGAATGAGCAGTTCTTC.

This clonotype was seen more than once but under ten times. The V and J genes are TRBV3-1 and TRBJ2-7; D gene ambiguous. There are 13 residues in the CDR3. The germline V gene has CDR1 LGHDT and CDR2 YNNKEL (reference sequence). V dropped 1 base and J dropped 3 bases, with 7 bases sitting between them. The CDR3 loop is CASSQGRIYEQYF. For the CDR3, the DNA is TGTGCCAGCAGCCAAGGACGGATCTACGAGCAGTACTTC.

This clonotype was observed once. The chain recombines TRBV24-1 with TRBJ2-3; D is perhaps TRBD1 (6 bases). This CDR3 contains 16 residues. Germline CDR1 is KGHDR and CDR2 is SFDVKD. Trimming took 5 bases from V and 4 from J, leaving 18 bases between them. The CDR3 bases are TGTGCCACCAGTGTGGGCCCAGGCCCAGGGGCAGATACGCAGTATTTT. Encoded protein: CATSVGPGPGADTQYF.

The gene calls are TRBV20-1 and TRBJ2-4, with D possibly matching TRBD2 (5 bases). V lost 1 base and J 13 bases, leaving 14 bases between the germline ends. CDR1 and CDR2 (germline): DFQATT, SNEGSKA (reference sequence). The CDR3 contains 12 residues. The CDR3 spells CSARGVLWEQYF. The DNA for the CDR3 is TGCAGTGCTAGAGGAGTTCTGTGGGAGCAGTACTTC.

This clonotype was counted only a few times. The V and J genes are TRBV5-1 and TRBJ2-5; no clear D gene. Trimming took 3 bases from V and 2 from J, leaving 8 bases between them. This CDR3 spans 13 amino acids. Per the germline V gene, CDR1 is SGHRS and CDR2 is YFSETQ. The chain's CDR3 is CASSSTPQETQYF. The CDR3 nucleotides are TGCGCCAGCAGCTCCACACCACAAGAGACCCAGTACTTC.

This clonotype was detected a few times. The chain combines TRBV5-1 with TRBJ2-7; 7 bases align to TRBD1. In germline, CDR1 is SGHRS, CDR2 YFSETQ. The CDR3 is 18 residues long. The junction had 18 bases not matched to a gene; V was cut back by 3 bases and J by 3 bases. The CDR3 nucleotides are TGCGCCAGCAGCTCCGAATTTACCGACAGGGAGAGAGTCTACGAGCAGTACTTC. Amino acid sequence: CASSSEFTDRERVYEQYF. Full variable domain (missing parts from reference TRBV5-1 and TRBJ2-7): KAGVTQTPRYLIKTRGQQVTLSCSPISGHRSVSWYQQTPGQGLQFLFEYFSETQRNKGNFPGRFSGRQFSNSRSEMNVSTLELGDSALYLCASSSEFTDRERVYEQYFGPGTRLTVT.

The chain uses TRBV6-2 or TRBV6-3 and TRBJ1-6, with unresolved D. Trimming took 5 bases from V and 14 from J, leaving 10 bases between them. This CDR3 is built from 11 residues. In germline, CDR1 is MNHEY, CDR2 SVGEGT. CDR3 DNA sequence: TGTGCCAGCAGTAGGAGGGAATCCCTCCACTTT. Translation: CASSRRESLHF.

In DNA, the CDR3 is TGTGCCAGCAGCTCCCTAGCGGGAGCTGAGTACGAGCAGTACTTC. It codes for CASSSLAGAEYEQYF. The gene calls are TRBV7-2 and TRBJ2-7; 10 positions agree with TRBD2. Germline V gives CDR1 SGHTA, CDR2 FQGNSA. The junction had 7 bases not matched to a gene; V was cut back by 4 bases and J by 4 bases. CDR3 size: 15 residues.

This rearrangement joins TRBV5-1 to TRBJ2-1; 13 bases map to TRBD2. CDR1 and CDR2 from the germline V gene are SGHRS and YFSETQ. The CDR3 covers 17 residues. V trimming: 6 bases; J trimming: 0 bases; junction bases outside the gene matches: 6. The CDR3 spells CASNLLAGGVSYNEQFF. DNA of the CDR3: TGCGCCAGCAACCTACTAGCGGGGGGGGTCTCCTACAATGAGCAGTTCTTC.

This rearrangement joins TRBV4-1 to TRBJ1-5; D gene unclear. Germline V lookup: CDR1 MGHRA, CDR2 YSYEKL. Deletions cut 0 bases from V and 5 bases from J, with 14 bases between. The CDR3 sequence is 16 residues long. CDR3 loop: CASSQEGRTGDQPQHF. The CDR3 bases are TGCGCCAGCAGCCAAGAGGGCCGAACGGGCGATCAGCCCCAGCATTTT.

The gene calls are TRBV20-1 and TRBJ1-1; D ambiguous. Germline V lookup: CDR1 DFQATT, CDR2 SNEGSKA (reference sequence). Trimming took 6 bases from V and 2 from J, leaving 13 bases between them. This CDR3 comprises 13 residues. This chain's CDR3 is CSASREVNTEAFF. CDR3 nucleotide sequence: TGCAGTGCCTCACGTGAAGTAAACACTGAAGCTTTCTTT.

This clonotype was found a few times. V gene TRBV6-1 combines with J gene TRBJ2-7; D is ambiguous. V lost 2 bases to trimming and J lost 3 bases, with 8 bases between them. CDR3 length: 13 amino acids. The germline gives CDR1 MNHNS, CDR2 SASEGT. Here the CDR3 reads CASSESGLYEQYF. The DNA for the CDR3 is TGTGCCAGCAGTGAATCTGGCCTCTACGAGCAGTACTTC.

DNA of the CDR3: TGTGCCAGCAGCTTAATGGCCCCCCGGAGGCCGACCAAAAACATTCAGTACTTC. Translation: CASSLMAPRRPTKNIQYF. The J gene is TRBJ2-4, the V gene TRBV11-2, with a possible D match to TRBD2 (5 bases). The CDR3 is 18 residues long. V lost 2 bases and J lost 2, with 19 bases in between. Germline V gene sequence: CDR1 SGHAT, CDR2 FQNNGV. The full variable domain, its missing parts supplied by reference TRBV11-2 and TRBJ2-4, is EAGVAQSPRYKIIEKRQSVAFWCNPISGHATLYWYQQILGQGPKLLIQFQNNGVVDDSQLPKDRFSAERLKGVDSTLKIQPAKLEDSAVYLCASSLMAPRRPTKNIQYFGAGTRLSVL.

This chain connects TRBV2 to TRBJ2-7, with TRBD2 matching over 8 bases. Gene TRBJ2-5 matches the end of the DNA better, so the J call may be wrong. Germline V gene lookup returns CDR1 SNHLY and CDR2 FYNNEI. CDR3 length: 14 residues. Here the CDR3 DNA reads TGTGCCAGCCGAAACCCCGGGACTAGGGAGACCCAGTACTTC. Its translation: CASRNPGTRETQYF.

The rearrangement joins TRBV11-2 to TRBJ2-5, with 12 bases fitting TRBD2. The J segment lost 4 bases and the V segment lost 1 base, leaving 7 bases of the junction unmatched. The CDR3 covers 17 residues. Germline CDR1 is SGHAT and CDR2 is FQNNGV. CDR3 in amino acids: CASSLVGVLAGGETQYF. CDR3 in DNA: TGTGCCAGCAGCTTAGTCGGGGTACTAGCGGGAGGAGAGACCCAGTACTTC.